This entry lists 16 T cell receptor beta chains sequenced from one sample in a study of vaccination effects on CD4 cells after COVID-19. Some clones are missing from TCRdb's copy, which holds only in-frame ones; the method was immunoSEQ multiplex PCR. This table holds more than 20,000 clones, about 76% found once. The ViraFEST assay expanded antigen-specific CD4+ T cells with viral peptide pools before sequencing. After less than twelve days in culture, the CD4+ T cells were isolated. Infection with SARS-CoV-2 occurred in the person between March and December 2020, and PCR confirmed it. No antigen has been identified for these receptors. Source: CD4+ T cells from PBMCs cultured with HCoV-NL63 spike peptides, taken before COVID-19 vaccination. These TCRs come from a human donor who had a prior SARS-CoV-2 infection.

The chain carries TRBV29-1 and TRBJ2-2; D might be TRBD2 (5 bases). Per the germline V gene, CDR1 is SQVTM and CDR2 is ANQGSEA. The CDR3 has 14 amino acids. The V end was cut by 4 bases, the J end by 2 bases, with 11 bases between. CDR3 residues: CSVVDSRNTGELFF. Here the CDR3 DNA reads TGCAGCGTTGTGGACTCCCGTAACACCGGGGAGCTGTTTTTT.

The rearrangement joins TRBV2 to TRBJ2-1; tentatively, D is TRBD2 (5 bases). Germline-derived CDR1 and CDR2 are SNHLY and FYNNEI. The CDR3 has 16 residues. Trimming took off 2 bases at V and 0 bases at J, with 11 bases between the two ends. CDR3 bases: TGTGCCAGCAGTGAACGGTTGGGGAGCTCCTACAATGAGCAGTTCTTC. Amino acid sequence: CASSERLGSSYNEQFF.

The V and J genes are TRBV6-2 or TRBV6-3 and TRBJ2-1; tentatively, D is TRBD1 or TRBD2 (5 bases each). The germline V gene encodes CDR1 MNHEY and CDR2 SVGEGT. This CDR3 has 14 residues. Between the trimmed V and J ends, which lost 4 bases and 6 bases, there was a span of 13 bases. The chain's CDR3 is CASSFWGPFNEQFF. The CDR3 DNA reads TGTGCCAGCAGTTTTTGGGGACCATTCAATGAGCAGTTCTTC.

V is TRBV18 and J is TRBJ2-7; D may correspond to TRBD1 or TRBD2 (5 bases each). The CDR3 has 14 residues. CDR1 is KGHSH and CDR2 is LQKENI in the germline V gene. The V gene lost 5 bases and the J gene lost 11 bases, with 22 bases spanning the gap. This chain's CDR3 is CASSEMGPRPSKYF. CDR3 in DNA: TGTGCCAGCTCAGAGATGGGACCACGACCGAGCAAGTACTTC.

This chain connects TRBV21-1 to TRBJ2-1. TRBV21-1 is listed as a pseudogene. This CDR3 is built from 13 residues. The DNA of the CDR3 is TGTGCCAGCAGCAAAGTTCCAGCCAATGAGCAGTTCTTC. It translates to CASSKVPANEQFF.

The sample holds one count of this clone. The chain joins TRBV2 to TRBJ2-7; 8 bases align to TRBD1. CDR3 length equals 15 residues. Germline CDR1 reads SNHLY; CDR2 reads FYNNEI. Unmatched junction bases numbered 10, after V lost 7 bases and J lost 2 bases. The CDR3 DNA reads TGTGCCAGCAAGGGTATACAGGGGGGACCCTACGAGCAGTACTTC. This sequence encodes CASKGIQGGPYEQYF.

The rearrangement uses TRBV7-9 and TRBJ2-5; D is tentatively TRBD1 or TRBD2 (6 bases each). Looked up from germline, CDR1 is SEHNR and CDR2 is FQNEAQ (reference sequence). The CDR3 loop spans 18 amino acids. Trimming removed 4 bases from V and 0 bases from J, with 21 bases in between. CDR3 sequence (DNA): TGTGCCAGCAGCTCCCCGTTAGGGGGGCTCCCCAACCAAGAGACCCAGTACTTC. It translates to CASSSPLGGLPNQETQYF.

The CDR3 here is CAWSLTPDVFRNTEAFF. As DNA, the CDR3 is TGTGCCTGGAGTTTGACACCGGACGTCTTTAGGAACACTGAAGCTTTCTTT. The chain recombines TRBV30 with TRBJ1-1; D remains ambiguous. From germline, CDR1 is GTSNPN and CDR2 SVGIG (reference sequence). With 2 bases removed from V and 1 base from J, the gap between germline ends came to 20 bases. The CDR3 sequence is 17 residues long.

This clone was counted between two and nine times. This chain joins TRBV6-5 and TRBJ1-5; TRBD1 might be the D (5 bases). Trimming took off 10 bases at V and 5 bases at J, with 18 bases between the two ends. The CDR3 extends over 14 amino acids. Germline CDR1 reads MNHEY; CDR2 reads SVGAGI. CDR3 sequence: CATKYSGRDQPQHF. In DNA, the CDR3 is TGTGCCACCAAGTACTCCGGCAGGGATCAGCCCCAGCATTTT.

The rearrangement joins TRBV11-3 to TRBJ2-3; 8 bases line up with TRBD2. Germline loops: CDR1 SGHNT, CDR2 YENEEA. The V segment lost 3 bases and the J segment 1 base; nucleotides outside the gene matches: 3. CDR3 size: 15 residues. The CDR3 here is CASSFVGRGTDTQYF. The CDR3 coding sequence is TGTGCCAGCAGCTTTGTCGGGAGGGGCACAGATACGCAGTATTTT.

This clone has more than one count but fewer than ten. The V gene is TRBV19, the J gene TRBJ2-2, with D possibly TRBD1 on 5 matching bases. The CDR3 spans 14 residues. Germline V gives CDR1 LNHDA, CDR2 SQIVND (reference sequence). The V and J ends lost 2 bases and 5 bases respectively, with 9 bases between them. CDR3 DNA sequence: TGTGCCAGTAGTATAACCAGGGCGACCGGGGAGCTGTTTTTT. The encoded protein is CASSITRATGELFF.

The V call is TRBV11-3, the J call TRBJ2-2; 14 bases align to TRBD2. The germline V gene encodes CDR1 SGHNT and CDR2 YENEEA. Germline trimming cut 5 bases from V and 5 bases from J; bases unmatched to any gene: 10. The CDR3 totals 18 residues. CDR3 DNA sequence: TGTGCCAGCAGCCCCGGGACTAGCGGGGGCCGCCGTACCGGGGAGCTGTTTTTT. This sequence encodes CASSPGTSGGRRTGELFF.

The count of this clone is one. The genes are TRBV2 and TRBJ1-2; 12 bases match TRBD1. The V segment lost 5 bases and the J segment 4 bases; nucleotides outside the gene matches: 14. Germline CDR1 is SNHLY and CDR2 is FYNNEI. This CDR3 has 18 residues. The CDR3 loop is CASSRGQGASLPFYGYTF. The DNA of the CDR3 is TGTGCCAGCAGTCGGGGACAGGGGGCTTCACTTCCTTTCTATGGCTACACCTTC.

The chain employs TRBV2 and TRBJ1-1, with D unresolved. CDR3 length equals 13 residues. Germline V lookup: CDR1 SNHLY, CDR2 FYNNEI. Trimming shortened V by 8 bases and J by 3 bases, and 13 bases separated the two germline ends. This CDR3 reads CASSYSRDTEAFF. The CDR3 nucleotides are TGTGCCAGCTCCTACAGTCGGGACACTGAAGCTTTCTTT.

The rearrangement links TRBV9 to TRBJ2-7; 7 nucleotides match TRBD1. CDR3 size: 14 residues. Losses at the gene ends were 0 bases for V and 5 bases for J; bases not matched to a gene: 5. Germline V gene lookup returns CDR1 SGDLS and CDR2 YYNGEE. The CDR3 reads CASSVGQGFDEQYF. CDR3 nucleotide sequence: TGTGCCAGCAGCGTAGGACAGGGTTTCGACGAGCAGTACTTC.

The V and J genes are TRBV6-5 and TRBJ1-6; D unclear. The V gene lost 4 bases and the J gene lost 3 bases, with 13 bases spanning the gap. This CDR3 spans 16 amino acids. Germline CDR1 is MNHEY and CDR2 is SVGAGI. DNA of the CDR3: TGTGCCAGCAGTTCCCCTCTGCCGGACTATAATTCACCCCTCCACTTT. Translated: CASSSPLPDYNSPLHF.